One sample yielded the 13 T cell receptor beta chains listed below, sequenced in a study of T cell repertoires in aging, cancer and after chemotherapy (dated by TCRdb to the late 2010s). TCR beta rearrangements were amplified from genomic DNA isolated from peripheral blood, not from sorted cells or RNA. TCRdb shows the sequencer as Illumina MiSeq. Rearranged TRB sequences spanning V, D and J segments were amplified in a multiplex touch-down PCR with a mixed TRB-A/B primer pool. The public reads were run again by TCRdb, first through fastp at Q25 and then through MiXCR, and only productive beta chains were kept. Merged by CDR3 protein, the rows form single entries marked with the most common genes and DNA. A total of more than 1,500 distinct CDR3 sequences appear in this sample, around 23% of them only once. Around 20% of the sample lies in the top ten. Sequenced sample: blood. The receptors originated from a human donor with a solid tumor.

Relative to its sample, this clonotype is medium-sized. The chain employs TRBV20-1 and TRBJ2-5; D is perhaps TRBD1 or TRBD2 (5 bases each). Trimming pared 6 bases from V and 1 base from J, leaving 15 bases between. From germline, CDR1 is DFQATT and CDR2 SNEGSKA (reference sequence). This CDR3 contains 14 residues. The CDR3 region has the DNA TGCAGTGCCGAGAGCAGAGGGGCCCAAGAGACCCAGTACTTC. This encodes CSAESRGAQETQYF.

By sample fraction, this clonotype is medium-sized. The gene calls are TRBV12-3 or TRBV12-4 and TRBJ1-3, with 7 positions matching TRBD1. After removal of 6 bases from V and 2 bases from J, the junction contained 7 bases not matched to a gene. CDR3 length: 15 amino acids. In nucleotides, the CDR3 is TGTGCCAGCAGAAATGACAGGGTAGCTGGAAACACCATATATTTT. The encoded protein is CASRNDRVAGNTIYF.

This clonotype appeared a few times. The V and J genes are TRBV18 and TRBJ1-1; D is undetermined. Per the germline V gene, CDR1 is KGHSH and CDR2 is LQKENI. The CDR3 spans 14 residues. V was shortened by 3 bases and J by 4 bases, with 12 bases between the two germline ends. CDR3 sequence reads: CASSPAGEGTEAFF. The CDR3 nucleotides are TGTGCCAGCTCACCGGCTGGGGAGGGCACTGAAGCTTTCTTT.

By share, this clonotype ranks as large. The chain links TRBV20-1 to TRBJ2-7; maybe TRBD2 (5 bases). V lost 0 bases to trimming and J lost 6 bases, with 12 bases between them. This CDR3 spans 13 amino acids. Germline CDR1 DFQATT, CDR2 SNEGSKA (reference sequence). CDR3 sequence (DNA): TGCAGTGCTAGAGACGGATCCCGGGGCGAGCAGTACTTC. Protein: CSARDGSRGEQYF.

By frequency in the sample, this clonotype is large (0.1 to 1%). The CDR3 DNA reads as TGTGCCAGTAGGTTGACTAGCGGGGTTTACAATGAGCAGTTCTTC. It translates to CASRLTSGVYNEQFF. The chain employs TRBV19 and TRBJ2-1, with TRBD2 matching over 11 bases. The germline CDR1 and CDR2 sequences are LNHDA and SQIVND (reference sequence). Trimming took 6 bases from V and 4 from J; bases not matched to a gene: 5. This CDR3 has 15 amino acids.

This clonotype qualifies as medium-sized. The V gene is TRBV6-2 or TRBV6-3, the J gene TRBJ2-5, with D uncertain. V gave up 6 bases and J gave up 3 bases, with 5 bases separating them. The CDR3 is 11 amino acids. Germline CDR1 is MNHEY and CDR2 is SVGEGT. CDR3 sequence (DNA): TGTGCCAGCAGCCAAAAAGAGACCCAGTACTTC. This codes for CASSQKETQYF.

This clonotype is labeled as large. Here the CDR3 reads CASSFLPYEQYF. The CDR3 DNA is TGTGCCAGCAGCTTCCTACCCTACGAGCAGTACTTC. The chain links TRBV7-2 to TRBJ2-7, with D unresolved. The CDR3 is 12 amino acids. Trimming shortened V by 3 bases and J by 2 bases, and 5 bases separated the two germline ends. CDR1 is SGHTA, CDR2 FQGNSA, per germline.

This clonotype was seen a handful of times. J is TRBJ2-1 and V is TRBV7-2; D is perhaps TRBD1 (5 bases). Between the trimmed V and J ends, which lost 5 bases and 6 bases, there was a span of 14 bases. CDR1 SGHTA and CDR2 FQGNSA come from the germline V gene. The CDR3 sequence is 14 residues long. CDR3 coding DNA: TGTGCCAGCAGCCGTAGGGGTAGCAGCAATGAGCAGTTCTTC. Residues: CASSRRGSSNEQFF.

This clonotype qualifies as medium-sized. V and J are TRBV20-1 and TRBJ2-3, with D possibly being TRBD2 (6 bases). Germline V CDR1 and CDR2: DFQATT, SNEGSKA (reference sequence). V shed 0 bases and J shed 2 bases, with 12 bases lying between them. CDR3 size: 15 residues. Written as DNA, the CDR3 is TGCAGTGCTAGAGAGGGCGGGACCAACACAGATACGCAGTATTTT. It translates to CSAREGGTNTDTQYF.

In this sample, this clonotype is large (0.1 to 1%). This sequence joins TRBV5-6 and TRBJ2-7, with D possibly being TRBD1 (5 bases). The CDR3 consists of 13 residues. Germline V CDR1 and CDR2: SGHDT, YYEEEE. With 4 bases removed from V and 3 bases from J, the gap between germline ends came to 11 bases. The CDR3 DNA reads as TGTGCCAGCAGCAAGGACACAAACTACGAGCAGTACTTC. It yields the protein CASSKDTNYEQYF.

This clonotype is judged medium-sized. The V and J genes are TRBV7-2 and TRBJ2-1; 10 nucleotides line up with TRBD2. The germline gives CDR1 SGHTA, CDR2 FQGNSA. This CDR3 is built from 16 residues. V dropped 6 bases and J dropped 2; count of bases not matched to a gene: 7. CDR3 amino acids: CASSYLAGVTYNEQFF. The CDR3, as DNA: TGTGCCAGCAGTTATCTAGCGGGAGTTACCTACAATGAGCAGTTCTTC.

The chain is built from TRBV28 and TRBJ2-1; a possible D gene is TRBD2 (5 bases). The CDR3 runs to 11 residues. CDR1 is MDHEN and CDR2 is SYDVKM in the germline V gene. V was cut by 6 bases and J by 9 bases, with 9 bases left in between. For the CDR3, the DNA is TGTGCCAGCAGGGAGAGCGGTGAGCAGTTCTTC. It yields the protein CASRESGEQFF.

This clonotype came up a few times. The chain joins TRBV4-3 to TRBJ2-1; D ambiguous. Germline V gene data show CDR1 as LGHNA and CDR2 as YSLEER. Trimming removed 1 base at V and 3 bases at J, with 19 bases between. The CDR3 has 18 residues. The CDR3 reads CASSQGYLRLSRYNEQFF. The CDR3 region has the DNA TGCGCCAGCAGCCAAGGGTATCTCAGGCTTTCTCGCTACAATGAGCAGTTCTTC.